This T cell receptor (beta chain) emerged from a study of cytotoxic CD8 clonotypes in ibrutinib-treated CLL. The CDR3 extends over 14 amino acids. CDR1 and CDR2 from the germline V gene are SGHNT and YYREEE (reference sequence). V was trimmed by 6 bases and J by 1 base, leaving 13 bases between them. Profiled with immunoSEQ multiplex PCR; TCRdb holds only in-frame clones, not every one. The repertoire consists of about 50,000 clones, with about 50% occurring once and the leading ten covering approximately 30%. This TCR was sampled from a human donor with chronic lymphocytic leukemia. Sequencing used PBMCs, obtained after 24 months of ibrutinib treatment. This chain uses TRBV5-4 with TRBJ1-1, with D perhaps matching TRBD1 (6 bases). The CDR3 reads CASTRGGPNTEAFF. CDR3 nucleotides: TGTGCCAGCACCCGGGGGGGCCCGAACACTGAAGCTTTCTTT. Variable domain in full (rest from reference TRBV5-4 and TRBJ1-1): ETGVTQSPTHLIKTRGQQVTLRCSSQSGHNTVSWYQQALGQGPQFIFQYYREEENGRGNFPPRFSGLQFPNYSSELNVNALELDDSALYLCASTRGGPNTEAFFGQGTRLTVV.